Sequencing of this T cell receptor beta chain was carried out in a study of beta chain features in type 1 diabetes. Sequencing targeted expressed TCRB transcripts, as all isolated RNA had been reverse transcribed. Here immunoSEQ multiplex PCR was the method, and the copy in TCRdb shows in-frame clones only, minus some. The sample includes 810,000 or so clones, roughly a sixth of them seen just once. Germline values: CDR1 MDHEN, CDR2 SYDVKM. This CDR3 comprises 13 residues. Trimming shortened V by 2 bases and J by 7 bases, and 12 bases separated the two germline ends. CD45RO/CCR7/CD25/CD127/CD95/CD27 sorting isolated CD4+ naive, central memory, regulatory and stem cell-like memory cells.

This sequence originates from a woman aged 18-30 years in good health. The rearrangement joins TRBV28 to TRBJ2-7; perhaps D is TRBD1 or TRBD2 (5 bases each). Sequences were obtained from naive CD4+ T cells from blood. The CDR3 sequence: CASSLTGPGEQYF. For the CDR3, the DNA is TGTGCCAGCAGTTTAACGGGGCCCGGAGAGCAGTACTTC.